A selection of T cell receptor beta chains follows, all from one sample in a study of beta chain features in type 1 diabetes. TCRdb's table, derived via immunoSEQ multiplex PCR, lists solely in-frame clones and lacks some. The table includes more than 150,000 clones, roughly 9.1% detected once. Sequenced input: central memory CD4+ T cells from blood. These receptors all stem from a young woman in good health. The CDR3 runs from the conserved cysteine through the conserved F or W. D genes are given only for firm matches. Size is omitted from some rows. Given values are once, few, many or a class for expanded clones.

J gene,D gene,V gene,clone size,CDR3 DNA,CDR3 protein
TRBJ1-4,TRBD1,TRBV5-4,few,TGTGCCAGCAGCTCCGGACAGGGGACGAATGAAAAACTGTTTTTT,CASSSGQGTNEKLFF
TRBJ2-7,-,TRBV30,-,TGTGCCTGGAGCACCCCGGACAGTCCGCAGTACTTC,CAWSTPDSPQYF
TRBJ1-1,-,TRBV5-1,-,TGCGCCAGCGGATCGGACTCACAGAACACTGAAGCTTTCTTT,CASGSDSQNTEAFF
TRBJ1-2,-,TRBV28,few,TGTGCCAGCAGTCCGGACAGTAACTATGGCTACACCTTC,CASSPDSNYGYTF
TRBJ2-7,TRBD2,TRBV18,-,TGTGCCAGCTCTCAAGGTAGCGGGAGTGGCTACGAGCAGTACTTC,CASSQGSGSGYEQYF
TRBJ2-2,TRBD1,TRBV27,few,TGTGCCACCCGGACAGGACTCACCGGGGAGCTGTTTTTT,CATRTGLTGELFF
TRBJ1-1,-,TRBV30,few,TGTGCCTGGAGCCTGTCTAGGGAAGCTTTCTTT,CAWSLSREAFF
TRBJ2-7,TRBD2,TRBV9,few,TGTGCCAGCAGCCCCCGGCCGGGACTAGCTGGGCTCGAGCAGTACTTC,CASSPRPGLAGLEQYF
TRBJ2-3,TRBD2,TRBV7-2,few,TGTGCCAGCAGCTTAGCGCTCCTAGCGGGAGGGCTTTCAGATACGCAGTATTTT,CASSLALLAGGLSDTQYF
TRBJ2-7,-,TRBV4-3,few,TGCGCCAGCAGCCAAGATGCGAGGAGGGATGGGGCTTACGAGCAGTACTTC,CASSQDARRDGAYEQYF
TRBJ1-1,-,TRBV28,-,TGTGCCAGCAGTTATGGGACACTAGAAGCTTTCTTT,CASSYGTLEAFF
TRBJ2-7,TRBD2,TRBV7-2,few,TGTGCCAGCAGCTTAGAGCTAGCGGGCTACGAGCAGTACTTC,CASSLELAGYEQYF
TRBJ2-6,-,TRBV4-1,few,TGCGCCAGCAGCCAAGTGGACATGGGATTCCCTGGGGCCAACGTCCTGACTTTC,CASSQVDMGFPGANVLTF
TRBJ1-2,-,TRBV4-3,-,TGCGCCAGCAGCCAAGACTCTCGCGGGGATCCGGGTGGCTACACCTTC,CASSQDSRGDPGGYTF
TRBJ2-1,TRBD2,TRBV2,few,TGTGCCAGCAGTCTCAGCGGGAGATCCAACAATGAGCAGTTCTTC,CASSLSGRSNNEQFF
TRBJ2-5,TRBD2,TRBV19,-,TGTGCCAGTTCCGGGACTAGCGGGGTTGGTGAGACCCAGTACTTC,CASSGTSGVGETQYF
TRBJ1-5,TRBD1,TRBV7-6,-,TGTGCCAGCAGCTTACAGACAGGGGGAAATCAGCCCCAGCATTTT,CASSLQTGGNQPQHF
TRBJ2-5,-,TRBV6-5,few,TGTGCCAGCAGTGCGGGGGCGGAGACCCAGTACTTC,CASSAGAETQYF